This T cell receptor (beta chain) stems from a study of somatic mutations in cytotoxic T cells in rheumatoid arthritis (dated by TCRdb to 2016 to 2017). Turning to the overall study: Right after diagnosis and prior to the start of any treatment, approximately 30 ml EDTA of peripheral blood was drawn from patients. In newly diagnosed rheumatoid arthritis without treatment, the study examined if expanded CD8+ T-cell clones harbor somatic mutations, relying on TCRB deep sequencing to characterize clonality. TCRB deep sequencing covered 65 to 80 patients with rheumatoid arthritis along with 20 to 25 healthy controls. Patient and control groups had essentially identical median ages. Some V beta antibody-stained T-cell populations were flow-sorted on a FACSAria II or Sony SH800 at nearly 100% purity, and sorted V beta1+ cells also underwent TCRB sequencing.

The CDR3 spans 13 residues, from the cysteine through the phenylalanine. Only CDR3 DNA is held: 39 bases, read in frame from base 1. From the germline V gene, CDR1 is SGDLS and CDR2 is YYNGEE. The trim is 3 bases for V and 0 bases for J, with a gap of 5 bases between the germline ends. TCRB CDR3 sequencing used the immunoSEQ assay on genomic DNA. On the study's bioinformatics: Published virus-specific TCRB sequences were compared with patient CD8+ clones larger than 1%, and only a few matches were found. Nothing other than productive TCRB rearrangements was included in the analyses. Clonality was calculated as a Shannon entropy-based productive clonality index, and a clone was defined by a unique TCRB CDR3 sequence. The template counts of each clone relative to the total templates per sample were used to calculate repertoire overlap between two samples. A correlation with a Spearman r of roughly 0.6 was found between V-gene usage by flow cytometry and V-gene usage by TCRB sequencing. Sourced from immuneACCESS, this table was stored by TCRdb with only in-frame sequences that have V and J called. A share of the clones is absent; for the studies checked, an unresolved V gene accounts for under half, and the remainder has no known explanation. Clonal size and the V and J genes are those of that table, whereas D and trimming came from the DNA. The sample yields tens of thousands of clones; roughly four fifths were counted once. The ten largest clones capture about 15% of the sample.

CD4+ and CD8+ cells were isolated by positive magnetic bead selection on an AutoMACS, and purity was checked by flow cytometry. A TCR V beta antibody panel was used in flow cytometry to screen first for clonal expansions, which were then characterized by TCRB deep sequencing of sorted CD8+ fractions. Ficoll-Paque PLUS density gradient separation was used to isolate peripheral blood mononuclear cells. Using Nucleospin Tissue or Tissue XS kits, DNA was extracted from CD4-enriched, CD8-enriched or PBMC samples, with quantification by a Qubit 2.0 fluorometer. The research as a whole found: In about an eighth of the roughly 60 patients the largest CD8+ clone exceeded 20% of CD8+ cells, and several identical CD8+ TCRB sequences were shared between blood and synovial fluid. CD8+ T-cell clonality did not differ significantly between rheumatoid arthritis patients and age-matched healthy controls. It was unknown which antigens the expanded CD8+ clones targeted, and their absence from virus-specific databases did not exclude viral specificity. An increase of CD8+ clonality with age was seen in patients (Spearman r ≈ 0.49) but not in healthy controls. The slight underrepresentation of TRBV07 in patients was not corrected for multiple comparisons.

Points on this clone: Which antigen it targets is not known. Base qualities are not provided; no much larger clone lies one nucleotide away.

The sequence came from an adult with rheumatoid arthritis. Sample: CD8+ T cells sorted from blood. This sequence uses TRBV9 and TRBJ2-3; there is no confident call for the D gene. The CDR3 reads CASSALSTDTQYF. The nucleotide sequence is given as TGTGCCAGCAGCGCCCTTAGCACAGATACGCAGTATTTT.